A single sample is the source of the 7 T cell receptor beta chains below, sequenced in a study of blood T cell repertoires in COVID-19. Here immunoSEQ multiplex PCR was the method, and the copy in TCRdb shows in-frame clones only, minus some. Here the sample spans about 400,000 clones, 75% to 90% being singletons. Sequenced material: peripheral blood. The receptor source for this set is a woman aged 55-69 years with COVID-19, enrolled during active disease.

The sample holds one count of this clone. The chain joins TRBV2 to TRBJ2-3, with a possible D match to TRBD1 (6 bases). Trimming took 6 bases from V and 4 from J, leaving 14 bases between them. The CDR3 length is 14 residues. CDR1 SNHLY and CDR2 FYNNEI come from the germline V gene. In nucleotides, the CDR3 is TGTGCCAGCAGACCACAGGGTAGCGCAGATACGCAGTATTTT. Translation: CASRPQGSADTQYF.

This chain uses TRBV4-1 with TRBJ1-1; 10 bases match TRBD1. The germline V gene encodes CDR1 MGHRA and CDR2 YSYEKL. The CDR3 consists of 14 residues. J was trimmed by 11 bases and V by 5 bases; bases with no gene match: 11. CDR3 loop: CASSRRQGASTAFF. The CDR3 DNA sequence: TGCGCCAGCAGCAGGCGACAGGGGGCTTCTACGGCTTTCTTT.

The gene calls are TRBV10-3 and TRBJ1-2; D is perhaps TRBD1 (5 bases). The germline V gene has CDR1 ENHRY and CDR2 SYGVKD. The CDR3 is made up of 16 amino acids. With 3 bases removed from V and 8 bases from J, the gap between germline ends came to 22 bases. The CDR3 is CAISDDRADRRDGYTF. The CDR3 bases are TGTGCCATCAGTGACGATCGTGCTGACAGACGCGACGGCTACACCTTC.

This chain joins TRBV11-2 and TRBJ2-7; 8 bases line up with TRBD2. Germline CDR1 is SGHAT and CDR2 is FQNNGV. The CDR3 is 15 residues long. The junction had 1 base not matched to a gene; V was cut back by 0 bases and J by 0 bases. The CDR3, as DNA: TGTGCCAGCAGCTTAGAGCGGGGGGCCTCCTACGAGCAGTACTTC. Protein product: CASSLERGASYEQYF.

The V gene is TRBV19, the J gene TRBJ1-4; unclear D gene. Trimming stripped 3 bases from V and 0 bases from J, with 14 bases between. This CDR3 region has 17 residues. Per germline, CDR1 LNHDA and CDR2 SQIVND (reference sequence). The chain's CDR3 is CASSISPPSATNEKLFF. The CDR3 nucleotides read TGTGCCAGTAGTATTTCCCCACCTTCAGCAACTAATGAAAAACTGTTTTTT. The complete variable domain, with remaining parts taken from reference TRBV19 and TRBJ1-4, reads DGGITQSPKYLFRKEGQNVTLSCEQNLNHDAMYWYRQDPGQGLRLIYYSQIVNDFQKGDIAEGYSVSREKKESFPLTVTSAQKNPTAFYLCASSISPPSATNEKLFFGSGTQLSVL.

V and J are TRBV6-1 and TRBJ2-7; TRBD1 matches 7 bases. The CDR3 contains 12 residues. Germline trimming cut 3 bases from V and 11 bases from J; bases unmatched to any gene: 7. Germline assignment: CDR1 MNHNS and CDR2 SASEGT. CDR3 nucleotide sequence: TGTGCCAGCAGTGATCGGGACAGAGGGGAGTACTTC. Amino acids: CASSDRDRGEYF.

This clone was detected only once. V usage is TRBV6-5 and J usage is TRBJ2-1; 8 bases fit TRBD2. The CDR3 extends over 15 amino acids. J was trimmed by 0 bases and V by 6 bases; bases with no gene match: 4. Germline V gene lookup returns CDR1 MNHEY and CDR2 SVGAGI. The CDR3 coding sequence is TGTGCCAGCAGAGTCGGACTAGCCTCCTACAATGAGCAGTTCTTC. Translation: CASRVGLASYNEQFF.